Listed below are T cell receptor beta chains from one sample, sequenced in a study of blood T cell repertoires in COVID-19. Using immunoSEQ multiplex PCR, the repertoire was profiled, and TCRdb retains in-frame clones only, with some absent. The data show under 150,000 clones, less than 90% seen once. Sequenced input: PBMCs or T cells enriched from blood (not recorded which). The receptors were sampled from a woman between 45 and 60 years old who had recovered from COVID-19. CDR3s include the opening cysteine and the closing phenylalanine or tryptophan. Each record gives: V gene, clone size, D gene, J gene, CDR3 protein, CDR3 DNA. D genes are given only for firm matches. The size of a clone is reported for some rows only, either as once, few or many, or as a class for expanded clones.

v_call: TRBV5-5; clone_size: few; d_call: NA; j_call: TRBJ1-1; cdr3_aa: CASSLRWGVDTEAFF; cdr3_nt: TGTGCCAGCAGCTTGAGGTGGGGAGTGGACACTGAAGCTTTCTTT
v_call: TRBV24-1; clone_size: NA; d_call: TRBD1; j_call: TRBJ2-1; cdr3_aa: CATSERDRGASYNEQFF; cdr3_nt: TGTGCCACCAGTGAAAGGGACAGGGGGGCCTCCTACAATGAGCAGTTCTTC
v_call: TRBV3-1/TRBV3-2; clone_size: NA; d_call: NA; j_call: TRBJ1-2; cdr3_aa: CASSQESSRGYTF; cdr3_nt: TGTGCCAGCAGCCAAGAGTCGTCCCGTGGCTACACCTTC
v_call: TRBV4-3; clone_size: NA; d_call: TRBD1; j_call: TRBJ1-6; cdr3_aa: CASSQDVATGSSPLHF; cdr3_nt: TGCGCCAGCAGCCAAGATGTTGCGACAGGGAGTTCACCCCTCCACTTT
v_call: TRBV3-1/TRBV3-2; clone_size: NA; d_call: TRBD2; j_call: TRBJ2-5; cdr3_aa: CASSPSGGGQETQYF; cdr3_nt: TGTGCCAGCAGCCCAAGCGGGGGGGGTCAAGAGACCCAGTACTTC
v_call: TRBV7-9; clone_size: NA; d_call: NA; j_call: TRBJ2-7; cdr3_aa: CASSFPESLNYEQYF; cdr3_nt: TGTGCCAGCAGCTTCCCCGAGAGTTTGAACTACGAGCAGTACTTC
v_call: TRBV13; clone_size: NA; d_call: NA; j_call: TRBJ1-3; cdr3_aa: CASSLVRDYSGNTIYF; cdr3_nt: TGTGCCAGCAGCCTAGTCAGGGACTACTCTGGAAACACCATATATTTT
v_call: TRBV30; clone_size: NA; d_call: NA; j_call: TRBJ1-5; cdr3_aa: CAWSVRQVANQPQHF; cdr3_nt: TGTGCCTGGAGTGTACGGCAGGTGGCTAATCAGCCCCAGCATTTT
v_call: TRBV30; clone_size: NA; d_call: NA; j_call: TRBJ2-7; cdr3_aa: CAWSKDSSYEQYF; cdr3_nt: TGTGCCTGGAGTAAGGACAGTTCCTACGAGCAGTACTTC
v_call: TRBV7-2; clone_size: once; d_call: NA; j_call: TRBJ1-2; cdr3_aa: CASSLTQTGGKDYGYTF; cdr3_nt: TGTGCCAGCAGCTTAACCCAGACGGGGGGTAAGGACTATGGCTACACCTTC
v_call: TRBV14; clone_size: NA; d_call: TRBD1; j_call: TRBJ1-2; cdr3_aa: CASSQGQGLWYGYTF; cdr3_nt: TGTGCCAGCAGCCAGGGACAGGGATTATGGTATGGCTACACCTTC
v_call: TRBV19; clone_size: NA; d_call: TRBD1; j_call: TRBJ1-5; cdr3_aa: CASSIGLTGDFNQPQHF; cdr3_nt: TGTGCCAGCAGTATCGGCCTTACAGGGGACTTCAATCAGCCCCAGCATTTT
v_call: TRBV6-1; clone_size: few; d_call: TRBD1; j_call: TRBJ1-5; cdr3_aa: CASSDEVDRGYSNQPQHF; cdr3_nt: TGTGCCAGCAGTGACGAAGTGGACAGGGGGTATAGCAATCAGCCCCAGCATTTT
v_call: TRBV7-8; clone_size: NA; d_call: NA; j_call: TRBJ2-1; cdr3_aa: CASSLAWPGANEQFF; cdr3_nt: TGTGCCAGCAGCTTAGCGTGGCCAGGGGCTAATGAGCAGTTCTTC
v_call: TRBV10-1; clone_size: NA; d_call: NA; j_call: TRBJ1-1; cdr3_aa: CASSERGLNTEAFF; cdr3_nt: TGCGCCAGCAGTGAACGAGGACTTAACACTGAAGCTTTCTTT
v_call: TRBV18; clone_size: NA; d_call: TRBD1; j_call: TRBJ1-6; cdr3_aa: CASSRGTEYNSPLHF; cdr3_nt: TGTGCCAGCTCACGCGGGACAGAGTATAATTCACCCCTCCACTTT
v_call: TRBV7-9; clone_size: NA; d_call: TRBD1; j_call: TRBJ2-7; cdr3_aa: CASSLPGQGDYEQYF; cdr3_nt: TGTGCCAGCAGCTTACCGGGACAGGGGGACTACGAGCAGTACTTC
v_call: TRBV6-5; clone_size: few; d_call: NA; j_call: TRBJ1-2; cdr3_aa: CASSRTLPNYGYTF; cdr3_nt: TGTGCCAGCAGCCGGACACTCCCAAACTATGGCTACACCTTC
v_call: TRBV12-3/TRBV12-4; clone_size: NA; d_call: NA; j_call: TRBJ1-1; cdr3_aa: CASSLRRDTEAFF; cdr3_nt: TGTGCCAGCAGTTTAAGGAGGGACACTGAAGCTTTCTTT
v_call: TRBV7-8; clone_size: NA; d_call: NA; j_call: TRBJ1-5; cdr3_aa: CASSLEQLSNQPQHF; cdr3_nt: TGTGCCAGCAGCTTAGAACAGCTTAGCAATCAGCCCCAGCATTTT
v_call: TRBV7-6; clone_size: NA; d_call: NA; j_call: TRBJ1-1; cdr3_aa: CASSSDTNTEAFF; cdr3_nt: TGTGCCAGCAGCTCGGACACTAACACTGAAGCTTTCTTT
v_call: TRBV27; clone_size: once; d_call: TRBD1; j_call: TRBJ1-1; cdr3_aa: CASRDRGSNTEAFF; cdr3_nt: TGTGCCAGCCGGGACAGGGGATCGAACACTGAAGCTTTCTTT
v_call: TRBV3-1/TRBV3-2; clone_size: NA; d_call: TRBD2; j_call: TRBJ2-7; cdr3_aa: CASSRGTSGGIYEQYF; cdr3_nt: TGTGCCAGCAGCCGGGGGACTAGCGGGGGGATTTACGAGCAGTACTTC
v_call: TRBV5-1; clone_size: few; d_call: TRBD2; j_call: TRBJ2-1; cdr3_aa: CASSLIGTSGVSSYNEQFF; cdr3_nt: TGCGCCAGCAGCCTAATAGGGACTAGCGGGGTGAGCTCCTACAATGAGCAGTTCTTC
v_call: TRBV7-2; clone_size: NA; d_call: NA; j_call: TRBJ1-2; cdr3_aa: CASSSRTANYGYTF; cdr3_nt: TGTGCCAGCAGCAGTAGGACAGCTAACTATGGCTACACCTTC
v_call: TRBV7-6; clone_size: NA; d_call: NA; j_call: TRBJ2-5; cdr3_aa: CASSPTGTHQETQYF; cdr3_nt: TGTGCCAGCAGCCCGACCGGGACACACCAAGAGACCCAGTACTTC
v_call: TRBV7-9; clone_size: once; d_call: TRBD1; j_call: TRBJ2-7; cdr3_aa: CASTPGGQGPEQYF; cdr3_nt: TGTGCCAGCACCCCCGGGGGACAGGGGCCCGAGCAGTACTTC
v_call: TRBV9; clone_size: NA; d_call: TRBD1; j_call: TRBJ2-5; cdr3_aa: CASSNPGQAGGETQYF; cdr3_nt: TGTGCCAGCAGCAACCCGGGACAGGCTGGTGGGGAGACCCAGTACTTC
v_call: TRBV7-8; clone_size: NA; d_call: NA; j_call: TRBJ2-7; cdr3_aa: CASSLARVYYEQYF; cdr3_nt: TGTGCCAGCAGCTTAGCGAGGGTTTATTACGAGCAGTACTTC
v_call: TRBV9; clone_size: NA; d_call: TRBD2; j_call: TRBJ2-5; cdr3_aa: CASSASGGLGETQYF; cdr3_nt: TGTGCCAGCAGCGCTAGCGGGGGACTCGGGGAGACCCAGTACTTC
v_call: TRBV11-3; clone_size: NA; d_call: NA; j_call: TRBJ1-1; cdr3_aa: CASSRIETEAFF; cdr3_nt: TGTGCCAGCAGCCGCATCGAGACTGAAGCTTTCTTT
v_call: TRBV9; clone_size: once; d_call: NA; j_call: TRBJ2-7; cdr3_aa: CASSAPQVGEQYF; cdr3_nt: TGTGCCAGCAGCGCCCCCCAGGTGGGCGAGCAGTACTTC